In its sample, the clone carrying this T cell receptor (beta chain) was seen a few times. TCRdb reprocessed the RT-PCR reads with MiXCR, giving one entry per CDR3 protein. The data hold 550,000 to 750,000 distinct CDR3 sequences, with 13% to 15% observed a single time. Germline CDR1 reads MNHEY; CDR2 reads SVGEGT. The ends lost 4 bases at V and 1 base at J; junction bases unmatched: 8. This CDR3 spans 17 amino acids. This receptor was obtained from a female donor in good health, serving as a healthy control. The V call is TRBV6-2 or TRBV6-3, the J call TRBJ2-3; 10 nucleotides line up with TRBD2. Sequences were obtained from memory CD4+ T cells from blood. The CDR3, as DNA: TGTGCCAGCAGTTTCAGCGCCGGGACTAGCGGCACAGATACGCAGTATTTT. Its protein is CASSFSAGTSGTDTQYF.